The rows below give T cell receptor beta chains drawn from one sample of a study of blood T cell repertoires in COVID-19. This table comes from immunoSEQ multiplex PCR, and its TCRdb copy is limited to in-frame clones, with some not included. The sample holds 250,000 or so clones, more than 85% seen once. Sequenced: PBMCs or T cells enriched from blood (not recorded which). These receptors came from a man aged 35 to 55 who had been exposed to COVID-19. CDR3s include the opening cysteine and the closing phenylalanine or tryptophan. A D gene is named only where the DNA matches it firmly. For some rows the clone size is stated as once, few or many, or as a class when expanded; others skip it.

size: -; D: TRBD2; V: TRBV3-1/TRBV3-2; J: TRBJ2-1; CDR3: CASSPTLAGSDEQFF; DNA: TGTGCCAGCAGCCCCACGCTAGCGGGAAGCGATGAGCAGTTCTTC
size: -; D: -; V: TRBV5-5; J: TRBJ1-1; CDR3: CASSFQLNTEAFF; DNA: TGTGCCAGCAGCTTTCAGTTGAACACTGAAGCTTTCTTT
size: -; D: TRBD1; V: TRBV27; J: TRBJ1-6; CDR3: CASSLIPRGLGSPLHF; DNA: TGTGCCAGCAGTTTAATCCCCAGGGGGCTAGGGTCACCCCTCCACTTT
size: -; D: TRBD2; V: TRBV9; J: TRBJ2-1; CDR3: CASSPGLAGVYNEQFF; DNA: TGTGCCAGCAGCCCCGGACTAGCGGGAGTTTACAATGAGCAGTTCTTC
size: -; D: TRBD1; V: TRBV4-3; J: TRBJ1-1; CDR3: CASSPGDRQNTEAFF; DNA: TGCGCCAGCAGCCCCGGGGACAGGCAAAACACTGAAGCTTTCTTT
size: -; D: TRBD1; V: TRBV7-2; J: TRBJ2-2; CDR3: CALKGTGGTGELFF; DNA: TGTGCTCTAAAAGGGACAGGGGGCACCGGGGAGCTGTTTTTT
size: -; D: TRBD1; V: TRBV28; J: TRBJ2-7; CDR3: CASSWPGGNEQYF; DNA: TGTGCCAGCAGTTGGCCAGGGGGCAACGAGCAGTACTTC
size: -; D: -; V: TRBV5-1; J: TRBJ1-1; CDR3: CASSKGLEAFF; DNA: TGCGCCAGCAGCAAGGGACTTGAAGCTTTCTTT
size: -; D: TRBD1; V: TRBV19; J: TRBJ2-3; CDR3: CASAGTGGTDTQYF; DNA: TGTGCCAGTGCCGGGACAGGGGGCACAGATACGCAGTATTTT
size: -; D: TRBD2; V: TRBV4-2; J: TRBJ2-3; CDR3: CASSQAPSGNTPPDTQYF; DNA: TGTGCCAGCAGCCAAGCTCCTAGCGGGAATACCCCGCCAGATACGCAGTATTTT
size: -; D: TRBD1; V: TRBV24-1; J: TRBJ1-4; CDR3: CATSEWTGEKLFF; DNA: TGTGCCACCAGTGAGTGGACAGGTGAAAAACTGTTTTTT
size: -; D: TRBD2; V: TRBV27; J: TRBJ2-1; CDR3: CASSLLKIGAGSYNEQFF; DNA: TGTGCCAGCAGTTTATTAAAGATCGGAGCGGGGTCCTACAATGAGCAGTTCTTC
size: -; D: TRBD2; V: TRBV29-1; J: TRBJ2-1; CDR3: CSVTGLAASSYNEQFF; DNA: TGCAGCGTTACCGGACTAGCGGCAAGCTCCTACAATGAGCAGTTCTTC
size: -; D: -; V: TRBV30; J: TRBJ1-5; CDR3: CAWNRGGGQPQHF; DNA: TGTGCCTGGAATAGAGGGGGAGGGCAGCCCCAGCATTTT
size: -; D: TRBD2; V: TRBV6-5; J: TRBJ2-7; CDR3: CASSDPGLAPSQYF; DNA: TGTGCCAGCAGCGATCCGGGACTAGCGCCGTCACAGTACTTC
size: -; D: -; V: TRBV6-5; J: TRBJ1-2; CDR3: CASTRTANYGYTF; DNA: TGTGCCAGCACTAGGACAGCGAACTATGGCTACACCTTC
size: -; D: TRBD1; V: TRBV7-9; J: TRBJ2-7; CDR3: CASSFLEGQGIYEQYF; DNA: TGTGCCAGCAGCTTTTTGGAGGGACAGGGCATATACGAGCAGTACTTC
size: -; D: -; V: TRBV3-1/TRBV3-2; J: TRBJ1-1; CDR3: CASSQVATGGPFF; DNA: TGTGCCAGCAGCCAAGTAGCTACCGGGGGGCCTTTCTTT
size: -; D: -; V: TRBV10-1; J: TRBJ2-2; CDR3: CASTRAGELFF; DNA: TGCGCCAGCACCCGGGCCGGGGAGCTGTTTTTT
size: -; D: -; V: TRBV30; J: TRBJ2-5; CDR3: CAWSVFRGGARETQYF; DNA: TGTGCCTGGAGTGTATTTCGGGGCGGGGCTCGGGAGACCCAGTACTTC
size: -; D: -; V: TRBV5-8; J: TRBJ2-1; CDR3: CASSLGSSPTGNEQFF; DNA: TGTGCCAGCAGCCTCGGAAGCTCGCCTACAGGAAATGAGCAGTTCTTC
size: -; D: -; V: TRBV3-1/TRBV3-2; J: TRBJ2-7; CDR3: CASSQDLAGGTGEQYF; DNA: TGTGCCAGCAGCCAAGACTTGGCTGGGGGGACGGGGGAGCAGTACTTC
size: -; D: -; V: TRBV14; J: TRBJ2-1; CDR3: CASTNTQGVYNEQFF; DNA: TGTGCCAGCACCAACACACAGGGAGTCTACAATGAGCAGTTCTTC
size: once; D: TRBD2; V: TRBV28; J: TRBJ2-1; CDR3: CASSLLPSGPRTNEQFF; DNA: TGTGCCAGCAGTTTACTCCCTAGCGGGCCACGCACCAATGAGCAGTTCTTC
size: -; D: -; V: TRBV29-1; J: TRBJ2-7; CDR3: CSAMTGPYEQYF; DNA: TGCAGCGCGATGACAGGCCCCTACGAGCAGTACTTC
size: -; D: -; V: TRBV5-1; J: TRBJ1-2; CDR3: CASSLNREYYGYTF; DNA: TGCGCCAGCAGCTTGAACAGGGAGTACTATGGCTACACCTTC
size: -; D: -; V: TRBV24-1; J: TRBJ1-2; CDR3: CATSDSKKGGYGYTF; DNA: TGTGCCACCAGTGATTCAAAAAAAGGGGGCTATGGCTACACCTTC